This T cell receptor beta chain was identified during a study of monozygotic twins with inflammatory bowel disease. Findings of the study overall: Immunosuppressive treatments differing between patients may have added repertoire variability. With inverse Simpson as the measure, TCRbeta diversity was lower in IBD patients than in healthy co-twins.

To note about this clonotype: Its matching antigen is unknown.

TCRdb reanalyzed the 5' RACE reads, giving one entry per CDR3 protein sequence and no DNA. Its table lists about 420,000 distinct CDR3 sequences. The origin of this receptor is a human donor with ulcerative colitis or Crohn's disease, or a healthy co-twin of an affected twin (not recorded which). Sample: blood.

This chain's CDR3 is CASSTLQGNGYTF. V and J are TRBV5-1 and TRBJ1-2; the D call from TCRdb, TRBD1, cannot be confirmed without DNA. CDR3 length equals 13 residues. Germline lookup yields CDR1 SGHRS and CDR2 YFSETQ.